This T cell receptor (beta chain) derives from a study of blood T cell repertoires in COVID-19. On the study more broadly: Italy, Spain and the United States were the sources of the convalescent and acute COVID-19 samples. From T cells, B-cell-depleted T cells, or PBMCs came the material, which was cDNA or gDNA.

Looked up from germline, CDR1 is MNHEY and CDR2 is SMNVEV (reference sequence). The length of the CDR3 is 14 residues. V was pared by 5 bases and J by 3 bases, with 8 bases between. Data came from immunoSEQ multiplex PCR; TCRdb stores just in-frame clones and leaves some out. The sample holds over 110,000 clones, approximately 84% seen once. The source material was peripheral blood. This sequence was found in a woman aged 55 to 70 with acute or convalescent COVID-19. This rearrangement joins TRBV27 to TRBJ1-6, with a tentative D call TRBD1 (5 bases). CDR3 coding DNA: TGTGCCAGCAGTCAGACAGTCTATAATTCACCCCTCCACTTT. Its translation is CASSQTVYNSPLHF.